This is a list of T cell receptor beta chains from one sample in a study of T-cell memory formation after mild COVID-19. Each CDR3 protein is one row after TCRdb ran MiXCR on the 5' RACE reads. The sample lists hundreds of thousands of distinct CDR3 sequences, 20% to 25% occurring once. Sequencing was done on a sample of PBMCs or a T cell subset sorted from them (not recorded which). Every receptor here comes from a man aged 18 to 30 who had mild COVID-19 (a few samples of this study predate the infection). Cell type and time point are not known. Both conserved end residues are part of each CDR3. D genes are given only for firm matches. Rows may omit the clone size; those that give it use once, few, many or a size class.

d_call,clone_size,j_call,v_call,cdr3_aa,cdr3_nt
-,few,TRBJ1-6,TRBV21-1,CASSKSDKNSPLHF,TGTGCCAGCAGCAAATCGGACAAAAATTCACCCCTCCACTTT
TRBD1,few,TRBJ2-3,TRBV7-9,CASSSGTGTDF,TGTGCCAGCAGTTCCGGGACAGGCACCGATTTT
-,few,TRBJ2-7,TRBV5-6,CASSSDLYEQYF,TGTGCCAGCAGCTCGGACCTCTACGAGCAGTACTTC
-,-,TRBJ2-3,TRBV18,CASSVEFPDTQYF,TGTGCCAGCTCAGTGGAGTTTCCAGATACGCAGTATTTT
-,-,TRBJ2-4,TRBV28,CASSEIGGTKNIQYF,TGTGCCAGCAGCGAGATAGGGGGAACCAAAAACATTCAGTACTTC
TRBD2,-,TRBJ2-5,TRBV6-2/TRBV6-3,CASSYPQRGGQETQYF,TGTGCCAGCAGTTACCCCCAGCGGGGGGGCCAAGAGACCCAGTACTTC
-,-,TRBJ2-2,TRBV12-3/TRBV12-4,CASNPQRLWAWTGELFF,TGTGCCAGCAACCCCCAGCGACTCTGGGCATGGACCGGGGAGCTGTTTTTT
-,-,TRBJ1-3,TRBV18,CASSPPSSRSGNTIYF,TGTGCCAGCTCACCACCGAGTTCACGCTCTGGAAACACCATATATTTT
-,few,TRBJ2-2,TRBV19,CASSIGPPGELFF,TGTGCCAGTAGTATAGGACCTCCCGGGGAGCTGTTTTTT
-,-,TRBJ2-6,TRBV4-1,CASSQQGTGANVLTF,TGCGCCAGCAGCCAGCAGGGTACTGGGGCCAACGTCCTGACTTTC
-,-,TRBJ1-6,TRBV6-5,CASSYSGGVWNSPLHF,TGTGCCAGCAGTTACTCGGGCGGAGTTTGGAATTCACCCCTCCACTTT
TRBD2,few,TRBJ2-4,TRBV4-1,CASSQVRETSGGNIQYF,TGCGCCAGCAGCCAAGTCCGCGAGACTAGCGGGGGAAACATTCAGTACTTC
-,-,TRBJ2-5,TRBV20-1,CSAKEGTQYF,TGCAGTGCTAAGGAGGGGACCCAGTACTTC
-,-,TRBJ1-2,TRBV12-3/TRBV12-4,CASSLTLLGGYTF,TGTGCCAGCAGCCTGACCCTCCTCGGGGGCTACACCTTC
-,-,TRBJ2-3,TRBV2,CASSTAARTDTQYF,TGTGCCAGCAGTACAGCAGCGCGCACAGATACGCAGTATTTT
TRBD1,-,TRBJ1-1,TRBV20-1,CSASNRDREEAFF,TGCAGTGCGAGTAACCGGGACAGGGAGGAAGCTTTCTTT
TRBD2,-,TRBJ2-1,TRBV5-1,CASSSSGGPSSYNEQFF,TGCGCCAGCAGCTCTAGCGGGGGCCCGAGCTCCTACAATGAGCAGTTCTTC
TRBD2,many,TRBJ2-2,TRBV7-2,CASSLWAGVPNTGELFF,TGTGCCAGCAGCTTATGGGCGGGGGTTCCGAACACCGGGGAGCTGTTTTTT